Included here is one T cell receptor (beta chain) sequence, with context. The antigen remains unidentified. Its ends do not fully match the called genes, so a read error is possible. This sample was included in a study of metastatic and nonmetastatic thyroid tumors. Study findings and constraints: Significantly higher TCR beta diversity was reportedly seen in malignant thyroid tumors than benign nodules, in blood and tumor.

This CDR3 contains 14 residues. Germline-derived CDR1 and CDR2 are SEHNR and FQNEAQ (reference sequence). As handled by the study authors: The study took CDR3 differences across clinicopathological groups and made a distant-metastasis classifier for papillary thyroid cancer from them. TCRdb re-analyzed the PCR reads using MiXCR. TCRdb's processing, not the authors', yielded these V and J calls. The table shows roughly 98,000 clones, with more than 12% occurring only once. Before thyroid surgery, none of the patients had received any treatment. The V gene is TRBV7-9, the J gene TRBJ2-7; no clear D. This TCR was recovered from a female donor with papillary thyroid cancer or a benign thyroid nodule (not recorded which). Some clones in this sample may be carry-over from other donors' samples. The sample was blood. The CDR3 sequence: CVSSSDGRWSEQYF. The CDR3 DNA reads TGTGTCAGCAGCTCCGACGGTCGGTGGTCAGAGCAGTACTTC. The full variable domain, rest sourced from reference TRBV7-9 and TRBJ2-7, is DTGVSQNPRHKITKRGQNVTFRCDPISEHNRLYWYRQTLGQGPEFLTYFQNEAQLEKSRLLSDRFSAERPKGSFSTLEIQRTEQGDSAMYLCVSSSDGRWSEQYFGPGTRLTVT.